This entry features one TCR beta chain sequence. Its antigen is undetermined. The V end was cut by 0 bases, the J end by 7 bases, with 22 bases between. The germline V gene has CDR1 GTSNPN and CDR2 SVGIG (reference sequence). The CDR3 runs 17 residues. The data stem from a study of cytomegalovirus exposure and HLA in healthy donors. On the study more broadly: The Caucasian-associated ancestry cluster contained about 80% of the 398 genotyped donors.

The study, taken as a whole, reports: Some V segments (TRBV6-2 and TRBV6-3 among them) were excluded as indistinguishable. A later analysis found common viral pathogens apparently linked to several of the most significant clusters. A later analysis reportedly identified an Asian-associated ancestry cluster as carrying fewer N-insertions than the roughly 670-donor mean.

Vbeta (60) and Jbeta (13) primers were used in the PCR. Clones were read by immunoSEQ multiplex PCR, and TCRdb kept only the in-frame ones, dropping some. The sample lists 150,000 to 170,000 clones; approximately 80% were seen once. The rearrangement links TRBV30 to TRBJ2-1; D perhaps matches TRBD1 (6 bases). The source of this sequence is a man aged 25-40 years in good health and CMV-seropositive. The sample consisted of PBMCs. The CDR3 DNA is TGTGCCTGGAGTGTAGGGGACACCTCGAACATCCTGAATGAGCAGTTCTTC. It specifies CAWSVGDTSNILNEQFF.